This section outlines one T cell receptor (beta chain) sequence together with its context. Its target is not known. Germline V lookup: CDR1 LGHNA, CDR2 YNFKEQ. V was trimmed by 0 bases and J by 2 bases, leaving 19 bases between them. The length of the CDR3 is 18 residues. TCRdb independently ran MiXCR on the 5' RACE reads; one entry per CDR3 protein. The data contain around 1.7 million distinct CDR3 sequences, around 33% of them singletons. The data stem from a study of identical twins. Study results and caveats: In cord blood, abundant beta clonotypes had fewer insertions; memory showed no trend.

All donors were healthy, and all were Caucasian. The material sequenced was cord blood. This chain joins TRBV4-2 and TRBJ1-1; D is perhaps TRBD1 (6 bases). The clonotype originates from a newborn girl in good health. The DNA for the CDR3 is TGTGCCAGCAGCCAAGATCAGGGGAGCAGAAGGGGAAACACTGAAGCTTTCTTT. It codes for CASSQDQGSRRGNTEAFF.